These 30 T cell receptor beta chains were all obtained from the same sample, sequenced in a study of cytomegalovirus exposure and HLA in healthy donors. The study ran its PCR with 60 Vbeta and 13 Jbeta primers. Here immunoSEQ multiplex PCR was the method, and the copy in TCRdb shows in-frame clones only, minus some. Counted here are approximately 180,000 clones, about 88% occurring once; the ten biggest clones make up about 0.24%. Sequences were obtained from PBMCs. These TCRs come from a girl in the first two years of life in good health and CMV-seronegative.

The chain links TRBV25-1 to TRBJ2-1; TRBD2 aligns across 13 bases. The CDR3 consists of 16 residues. Per germline, CDR1 MGHDK and CDR2 SYGVNS. V was clipped by 4 bases and J by 8 bases; unmatched bases: 8. CDR3 nucleotides: TGTGCCAGCAGTGGGCCTACTAGCGGGGGGGCGGATGAGCAGTTCTTC. Protein: CASSGPTSGGADEQFF.

V is TRBV5-6 and J is TRBJ1-5, with D uncertain. V lost 1 base, J lost 5 bases, and 13 bases lay in between. Germline V gene lookup returns CDR1 SGHDT and CDR2 YYEEEE. This CDR3 contains 15 residues. The CDR3 DNA reads as TGTGCCAGCAGCTTGTTTTGGGCGCGGGATCAGCCCCAGCATTTT. This translates into CASSLFWARDQPQHF.

This chain uses TRBV13 with TRBJ2-5; TRBD1 agrees at 10 bases. Germline values: CDR1 PRHDT, CDR2 FYEKMQ (reference sequence). The CDR3 has 16 residues. The ends lost 6 bases at V and 1 base at J; junction bases unmatched: 8. This CDR3 is CASRNRDRGSQETQYF. DNA for the CDR3: TGTGCCAGCAGGAACCGGGACAGGGGTTCCCAAGAGACCCAGTACTTC.

The genes are TRBV11-2 and TRBJ2-1; 11 nucleotides align to TRBD2. V gave up 5 bases and J gave up 11 bases; unmatched junction bases: 14. This CDR3 has 16 amino acids. Per the germline V gene, CDR1 is SGHAT and CDR2 is FQNNGV. The CDR3 bases are TGTGCCAGCAGCCAGGATTGGGGACTAGCGGCCCCCAAGCAGTTCTTC. Translated: CASSQDWGLAAPKQFF.

The CDR3 spells CASSLGQGGNQPQHF. DNA for the CDR3: TGTGCCAGCAGCTTAGGACAGGGAGGCAATCAGCCCCAGCATTTT. The V and J genes are TRBV11-2 and TRBJ1-5; 7 bases are shared with TRBD1. The germline V gene encodes CDR1 SGHAT and CDR2 FQNNGV. J gave up 2 bases and V 1 base, and 2 bases lay outside the gene matches. The CDR3 loop spans 15 amino acids.

The chain is built from TRBV6-6 and TRBJ2-1; no clear D. Trimming pared 4 bases from V and 9 bases from J, leaving 13 bases between. Per germline, CDR1 MNHNY and CDR2 SVGAGI (reference sequence). The CDR3 has 13 residues. The chain's CDR3 is CASSSSFSGEQFF. The CDR3 bases are TGTGCCAGCAGTTCCTCATTTTCGGGTGAGCAGTTCTTC.

The CDR3 DNA is TGTGCCAGCTCACCACCAAATCCCCGGACAGGCCCCTACGAGCAGTACTTC. The encoded protein is CASSPPNPRTGPYEQYF. The chain uses TRBV18 and TRBJ2-7; 7 nucleotides agree with TRBD1. The CDR3 spans 17 residues. CDR1 and CDR2 (germline): KGHSH, LQKENI. The J segment lost 2 bases and the V segment lost 0 bases, leaving 10 bases of the junction unmatched. Using reference TRBV18 and TRBJ2-7 for the parts outside the CDR3, the full variable domain is NAGVMQNPRHLVRRRGQEARLRCSPMKGHSHVYWYRQLPEEGLKFMVYLQKENIIDESGMPKERFSAEFPKEGPSILRIQQVVRGDSAAYFCASSPPNPRTGPYEQYFGPGTRLTVT.

The V and J genes are TRBV7-2 and TRBJ2-3, with 10 bases identical to TRBD2. The V gene's germline CDR1 is SGHTA and CDR2 FQGNSA. Trimming cost V 2 bases and J 14 bases; bases outside gene matches: 10. CDR3 length equals 14 residues. The CDR3 region is CASSLTVISGGAYF. The CDR3 DNA is TGTGCCAGCAGCTTAACTGTGATCAGCGGGGGGGCGTATTTT.

This clone was seen once. The gene calls are TRBV30 and TRBJ1-1; D is possibly TRBD1 (6 bases). Per germline, CDR1 GTSNPN and CDR2 SVGIG (reference sequence). The CDR3 sequence is 13 residues long. The V and J ends lost 4 bases and 2 bases respectively, with 11 bases between them. The CDR3 spells CAWKDRYNTEAFF. The CDR3 coding sequence is TGTGCCTGGAAGGACAGATATAACACTGAAGCTTTCTTT.

A word on this clone: One end of the junction is discordant with germline, which a read error may explain. The rearrangement joins TRBV11-2 to TRBJ2-7, with D possibly being TRBD2 (5 bases). From germline, CDR1 is SGHAT and CDR2 FQNNGV. The CDR3 sequence is 12 residues long. Here the CDR3 reads CASSLDYYEQYF. In nucleotides, the CDR3 is TGTGCCAGCAGCCTAGACTACTACGAGCAGTACTTC.

This chain joins TRBV27 and TRBJ1-1; D might be TRBD1 (6 bases). Between the trimmed V and J ends, which lost 8 bases and 1 base, there was a span of 14 bases. The CDR3 is made up of 14 amino acids. Germline loops: CDR1 MNHEY, CDR2 SMNVEV (reference sequence). CDR3 nucleotides: TGTGCCAGCTCACTCAGGGGAAGGAACACTGAAGCTTTCTTT. This encodes CASSLRGRNTEAFF.

This sequence joins TRBV6-6 and TRBJ1-2; the D gene is possibly TRBD1 (6 bases). Trimming took 2 bases from V and 8 from J, leaving 15 bases between them. This CDR3 region has 14 residues. Germline CDR1 and CDR2: MNHNY and SVGAGI (reference sequence). The CDR3 bases are TGTGCCAGCAGTTACCGAGGTGGGCAGGGGGGCTACACCTTC. This codes for CASSYRGGQGGYTF.

This sequence joins TRBV4-3 and TRBJ2-5, with 7 positions matching TRBD2. The germline V gene encodes CDR1 LGHNA and CDR2 YSLEER. With V trimmed by 3 bases and J by 5 bases, 9 bases remained unmatched. The CDR3 consists of 15 residues. This chain's CDR3 is CASSHASGTGETQYF. In DNA form, the CDR3 reads TGCGCCAGCAGCCACGCTAGCGGCACCGGGGAGACCCAGTACTTC.

The rearrangement uses TRBV4-2 and TRBJ2-4; TRBD1 matches at 9 bases. The CDR3 loop spans 13 amino acids. Germline CDR1 and CDR2: LGHNA and YNFKEQ. Trimming cost V 4 bases and J 7 bases; bases outside gene matches: 2. The CDR3 reads CASSPGQGNIQYF. CDR3 coding DNA: TGTGCCAGCAGCCCGGGACAGGGTAACATTCAGTACTTC.

The J gene is TRBJ1-4, the V gene TRBV7-9; 7 bases match TRBD1. CDR3 length equals 14 residues. Unmatched junction bases numbered 1, after V lost 3 bases and J lost 3 bases. Germline-derived CDR1 and CDR2 are SEHNR and FQNEAQ (reference sequence). The CDR3 here is CASSLTGPNEKLFF. DNA of the CDR3: TGTGCCAGCAGCTTGACAGGGCCTAATGAAAAACTGTTTTTT.

V and J are TRBV7-2 and TRBJ2-3; TRBD2 agrees at 8 bases. The CDR3 spans 14 residues. V was clipped by 1 base and J by 4 bases; unmatched bases: 1. Germline CDR1 and CDR2: SGHTA and FQGNSA. The CDR3 region has the DNA TGTGCCAGCAGCTTAGTAGCGGGGCCAGATACGCAGTATTTT. Translating it yields CASSLVAGPDTQYF.

V usage is TRBV29-1 and J usage is TRBJ1-2; TRBD1 is a possible D gene (6 bases). The CDR3 covers 13 residues. The germline CDR1 and CDR2 sequences are SQVTM and ANQGSEA. V was clipped by 0 bases and J by 7 bases, with 12 bases between them. CDR3: CSVEEVQGGGYTF. The CDR3 coding sequence is TGCAGCGTTGAAGAGGTACAGGGCGGTGGCTACACCTTC.

This chain connects TRBV5-4 to TRBJ1-2; 8 bases agree with TRBD1. Germline values: CDR1 SGHNT, CDR2 YYREEE (reference sequence). The CDR3 has 16 residues. Trimming removed 4 bases from V and 1 base from J; junction bases left unmatched: 9. For the CDR3, the DNA is TGTGCCAGCAGCGCCGGACAGGGAGCTCTTAACTATGGCTACACCTTC. Its protein product is CASSAGQGALNYGYTF.

J is TRBJ2-1 and V is TRBV27, with TRBD2 identical over 10 bases. The CDR3 loop spans 18 amino acids. V was clipped by 7 bases and J by 7 bases; unmatched bases: 19. CDR1 is MNHEY and CDR2 is SMNVEV in the germline V gene (reference sequence). The CDR3 loop reads CASNAPPPASGSVNEQFF. In nucleotides, the CDR3 is TGTGCCAGCAATGCCCCTCCCCCTGCTAGCGGGAGTGTAAATGAGCAGTTCTTC.

This clone was detected a few times. The chain combines TRBV7-8 with TRBJ1-4, with a possible D match to TRBD1 (5 bases). The V and J ends lost 5 bases and 0 bases respectively, with 13 bases between them. The CDR3 totals 16 residues. The germline V gene encodes CDR1 SGHVS and CDR2 FQNEAQ. Here the CDR3 reads CASSRRGAPTNEKLFF. CDR3 nucleotides: TGTGCCAGCAGCCGAAGGGGCGCCCCAACTAATGAAAAACTGTTTTTT.

The chain recombines TRBV4-1 with TRBJ2-1; 7 nucleotides line up with TRBD1. The CDR3 is made up of 17 amino acids. CDR1 and CDR2 (germline): MGHRA, YSYEKL. The junction had 12 bases not matched to a gene; V was cut back by 7 bases and J by 0 bases. The CDR3 nucleotides are TGCGCCAGCAAAACCGTCGGGACAGAAAGCTCCTACAATGAGCAGTTCTTC. This codes for CASKTVGTESSYNEQFF.

The chain combines TRBV20-1 with TRBJ1-2; the D gene is possibly TRBD1 (5 bases). Germline assignment: CDR1 DFQATT and CDR2 SNEGSKA (reference sequence). The CDR3 length is 11 residues. Trimming cost V 6 bases and J 5 bases, with 10 bases left between them. Written as DNA, the CDR3 is TGCAGTGCCAATGACAGATATGGCTACACCTTC. Translation gives CSANDRYGYTF.

In DNA form, the CDR3 reads TGTGCCAGCAGCTTAAGTCGGGGGACGTACCAGACAATGAACACTGAAGCTTTCTTT. Its protein is CASSLSRGTYQTMNTEAFF. The chain recombines TRBV7-2 with TRBJ1-1, with D maybe TRBD1 (5 bases). This CDR3 is 19 amino acids long. Per germline, CDR1 SGHTA and CDR2 FQGNSA. The V gene lost 2 bases and the J gene lost 0 bases, with 22 bases spanning the gap.

V gene TRBV6-4 combines with J gene TRBJ2-1; 9 bases match TRBD2. CDR1 is MRHNA, CDR2 SNTAGT, per germline. CDR3 size: 15 residues. Trimming removed 4 bases from V and 1 base from J; junction bases left unmatched: 2. The CDR3 region is CASSVTSGSYNEQFF. CDR3 in DNA: TGTGCCAGCAGTGTCACTAGCGGGTCCTACAATGAGCAGTTCTTC.

Only a few counts were recorded for this clone. This rearrangement joins TRBV19 to TRBJ2-6, with D uncertain. The V end lost 5 bases, the J end lost 0 bases, and 8 bases lay between the germline ends. Germline V gives CDR1 LNHDA, CDR2 SQIVND (reference sequence). There are 15 residues in the CDR3. The CDR3 protein is CASSRTSSGANVLTF. The CDR3 DNA sequence: TGTGCCAGTAGTCGTACCAGCTCTGGGGCCAACGTCCTGACTTTC.

The V gene is TRBV6-5, the J gene TRBJ1-2; 9 positions agree with TRBD1. The trim removed 6 bases at V and 3 bases at J, leaving 8 bases unmatched. The CDR3 spans 15 residues. The germline gives CDR1 MNHEY, CDR2 SVGAGI. CDR3 sequence (DNA): TGTGCCAGCAGCCCCTCTGGACAGGGGCACTATGGCTACACCTTC. Its translation: CASSPSGQGHYGYTF.

For the CDR3, the DNA is TGTGCCAGCAGCGTAGGGGGACAGGGAAACACCATATATTTT. This codes for CASSVGGQGNTIYF. The chain links TRBV9 to TRBJ1-3, with TRBD1 matching over 7 bases. Per the germline V gene, CDR1 is SGDLS and CDR2 is YYNGEE. CDR3 length equals 14 residues. Trimming cost V 0 bases and J 4 bases; bases outside gene matches: 1.

This clone was observed a few times. The chain has TRBV10-1 and TRBJ1-1; 7 positions match TRBD1. CDR3 size: 17 residues. CDR1 is WNHNN and CDR2 is SYGVQD in the germline V gene (reference sequence). The V segment lost 1 base and the J segment 4 bases; nucleotides outside the gene matches: 12. The CDR3 DNA follows: TGCGCCAGCAGTGAGTTATCCCTTACAGGGGATGGCACTGAAGCTTTCTTT. Its translation: CASSELSLTGDGTEAFF.

The J gene is TRBJ2-7, the V gene TRBV5-6; D is ambiguous. Germline loops: CDR1 SGHDT, CDR2 YYEEEE. V shed 2 bases and J shed 4 bases, with 13 bases lying between them. The CDR3 runs to 14 residues. As DNA, the CDR3 is TGTGCCAGCAGCTTATACACCGCCGGGTACGAGCAGTACTTC. Protein: CASSLYTAGYEQYF.

The chain combines TRBV7-2 with TRBJ2-1, with 8 bases fitting TRBD2. Trimming cost V 8 bases and J 4 bases; bases outside gene matches: 4. The V gene's germline CDR1 is SGHTA and CDR2 FQGNSA. CDR3 size: 13 residues. The CDR3 nucleotides read TGTGCCAGCGTTAGCGGGGCATACAATGAGCAGTTCTTC. Translated: CASVSGAYNEQFF.